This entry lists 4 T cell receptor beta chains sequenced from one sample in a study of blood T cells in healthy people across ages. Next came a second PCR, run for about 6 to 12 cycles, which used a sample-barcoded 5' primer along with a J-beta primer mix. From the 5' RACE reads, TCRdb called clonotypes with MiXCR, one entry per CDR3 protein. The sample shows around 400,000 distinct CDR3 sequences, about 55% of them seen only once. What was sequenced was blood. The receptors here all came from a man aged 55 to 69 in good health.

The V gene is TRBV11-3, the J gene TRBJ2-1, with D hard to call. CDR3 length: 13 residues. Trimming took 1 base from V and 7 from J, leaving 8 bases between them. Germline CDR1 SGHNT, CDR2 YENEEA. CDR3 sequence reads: CASSLGMGNEQFF. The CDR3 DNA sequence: TGTGCCAGCAGCTTAGGTATGGGGAATGAGCAGTTCTTC. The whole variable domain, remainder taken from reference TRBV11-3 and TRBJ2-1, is EAGVVQSPRYKIIEKKQPVAFWCNPISGHNTLYWYLQNLGQGPELLIRYENEEAVDDSQLPKDRFSAERLKGVDSTLKIQPAELGDSAVYLCASSLGMGNEQFFGPGTRLTVL.

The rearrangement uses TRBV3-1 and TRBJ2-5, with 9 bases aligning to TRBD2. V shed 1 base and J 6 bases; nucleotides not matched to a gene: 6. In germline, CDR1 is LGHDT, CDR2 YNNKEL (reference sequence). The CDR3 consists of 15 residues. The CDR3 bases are TGTGCCAGCAGCCAAGGCGGGGGGGCCGGGAAGACCCAGTACTTC. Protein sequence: CASSQGGGAGKTQYF.

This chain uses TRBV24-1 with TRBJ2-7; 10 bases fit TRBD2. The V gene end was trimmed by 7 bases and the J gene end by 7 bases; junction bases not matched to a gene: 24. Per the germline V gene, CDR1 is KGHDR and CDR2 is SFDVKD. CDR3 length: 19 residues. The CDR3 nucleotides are TGTGCCACCAGCCAACCAGGGGACGTGTCGACTAGCGGGCACAATGAGCAGTACTTC. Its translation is CATSQPGDVSTSGHNEQYF.

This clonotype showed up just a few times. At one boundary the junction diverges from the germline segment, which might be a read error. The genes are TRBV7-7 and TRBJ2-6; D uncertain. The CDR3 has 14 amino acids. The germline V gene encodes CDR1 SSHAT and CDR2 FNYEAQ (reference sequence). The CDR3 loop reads CASSSVGEANVLTF. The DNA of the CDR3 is TGTGCTAGCAGCTCCGTTGGGGAGGCCAACGTCCTGACTTTC. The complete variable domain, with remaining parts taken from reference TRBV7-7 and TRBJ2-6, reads GAGVSQSPRYKVTKRGQDVTLRCDPISSHATLYWYQQALGQGPEFLTYFNYEAQPDKSGLPSDRFSAERPEGSISTLTIQRTEQRDSAMYRCASSSVGEANVLTFGAGSRLTVL.